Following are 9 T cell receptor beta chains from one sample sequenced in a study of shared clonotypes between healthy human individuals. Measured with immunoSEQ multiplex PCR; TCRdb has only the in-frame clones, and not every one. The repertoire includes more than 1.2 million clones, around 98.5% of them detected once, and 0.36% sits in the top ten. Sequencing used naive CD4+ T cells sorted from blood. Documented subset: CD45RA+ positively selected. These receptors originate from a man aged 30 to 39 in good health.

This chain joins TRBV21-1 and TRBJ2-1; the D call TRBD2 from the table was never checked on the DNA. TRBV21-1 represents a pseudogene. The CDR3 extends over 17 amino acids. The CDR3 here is CASTLTLGTSGDNEQFF. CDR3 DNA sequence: TGTGCCAGCACCCTAACCCTCGGGACTAGCGGGGACAATGAGCAGTTCTTC.

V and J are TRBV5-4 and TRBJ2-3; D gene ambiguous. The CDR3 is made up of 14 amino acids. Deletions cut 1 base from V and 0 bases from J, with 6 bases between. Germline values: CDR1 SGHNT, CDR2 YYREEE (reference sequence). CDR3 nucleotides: TGTGCCAGCAGCTTGACGGACAGCACAGATACGCAGTATTTT. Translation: CASSLTDSTDTQYF.

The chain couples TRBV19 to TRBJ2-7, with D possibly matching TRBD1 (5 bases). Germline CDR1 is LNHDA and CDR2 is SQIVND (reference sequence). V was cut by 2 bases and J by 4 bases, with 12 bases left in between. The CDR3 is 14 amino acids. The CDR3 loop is CASSIQGVVYEQYF. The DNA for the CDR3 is TGTGCCAGTAGTATACAGGGTGTTGTATACGAGCAGTACTTC.

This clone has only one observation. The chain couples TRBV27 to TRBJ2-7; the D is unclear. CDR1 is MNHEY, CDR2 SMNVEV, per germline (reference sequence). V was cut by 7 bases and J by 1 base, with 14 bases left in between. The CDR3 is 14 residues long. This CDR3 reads CASTRNSLSYEQYF. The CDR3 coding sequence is TGTGCCAGCACCCGAAATTCCCTTTCCTACGAGCAGTACTTC.

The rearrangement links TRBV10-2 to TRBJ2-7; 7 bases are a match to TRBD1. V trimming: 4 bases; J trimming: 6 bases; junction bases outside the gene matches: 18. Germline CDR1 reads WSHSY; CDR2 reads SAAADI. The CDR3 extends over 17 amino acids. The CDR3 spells CASSALGTVAPSGEQYF. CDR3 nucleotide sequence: TGCGCCAGCAGTGCCCTGGGGACAGTCGCTCCTAGTGGCGAGCAGTACTTC.

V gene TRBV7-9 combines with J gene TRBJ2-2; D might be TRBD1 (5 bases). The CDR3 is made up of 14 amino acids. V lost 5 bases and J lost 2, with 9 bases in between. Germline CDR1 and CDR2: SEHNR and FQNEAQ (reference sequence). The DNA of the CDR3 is TGTGCCAGCAGCCTAGACAGAAACACCGGGGAGCTGTTTTTT. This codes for CASSLDRNTGELFF.

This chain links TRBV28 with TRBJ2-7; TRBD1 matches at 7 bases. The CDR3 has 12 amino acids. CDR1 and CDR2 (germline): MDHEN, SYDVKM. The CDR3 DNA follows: TGTGTCACAGGGGACACTCCATACGAGCAGTACTTC. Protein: CVTGDTPYEQYF.

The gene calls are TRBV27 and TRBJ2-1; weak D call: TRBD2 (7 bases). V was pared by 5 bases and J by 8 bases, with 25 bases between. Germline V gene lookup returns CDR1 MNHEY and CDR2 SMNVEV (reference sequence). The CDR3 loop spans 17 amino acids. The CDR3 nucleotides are TGTGCCAGCAGTCCCGGGGGGCCTGGCGGCAGGGTGGATGAGCAGTTCTTC. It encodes CASSPGGPGGRVDEQFF.

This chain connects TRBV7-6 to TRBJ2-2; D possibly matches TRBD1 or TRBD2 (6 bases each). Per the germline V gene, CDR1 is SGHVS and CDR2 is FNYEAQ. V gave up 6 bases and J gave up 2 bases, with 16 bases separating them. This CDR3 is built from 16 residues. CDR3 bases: TGTGCCAGCAGTCTTAGGGGGGCCAGAAACACCGGGGAGCTGTTTTTT. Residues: CASSLRGARNTGELFF.